The 26 T cell receptor beta chains listed next were all sequenced from one sample in a study of T cells in tumors after PD-1 blockade. Repertoires were generated with immunoSEQ multiplex PCR, while TCRdb's copy carries only in-frame clones and drops some. The sample lists 54,000 or so clones, over 75% seen once, with about an eighth in the top ten. The source was PBMCs, collected before anti-PD-1 treatment. These receptors came from a human donor with basal cell carcinoma.

There are a few counts of this clone. V usage is TRBV12-5 and J usage is TRBJ2-7; 8 bases are a match to TRBD1. V shed 5 bases and J 3 bases; nucleotides not matched to a gene: 6. The CDR3 consists of 14 residues. CDR1 is LGHNT and CDR2 is FRNRAP in the germline V gene. The CDR3 region has the DNA TGTGCTAGTGGTACAGGGGGACAGCACTACGAGCAGTACTTC. Its protein is CASGTGGQHYEQYF.

As DNA, the CDR3 is TGTGCCAGCAGCTGGAACAGGGACACTGAAGCTTTCTTT. Protein sequence: CASSWNRDTEAFF. The chain joins TRBV5-6 to TRBJ1-1, with a tentative D call TRBD1 (6 bases). Trimming left V 3 bases short and J 3 bases short, with 9 bases between. The CDR3 has 13 residues. Germline CDR1 and CDR2: SGHDT and YYEEEE.

The rearrangement joins TRBV10-3 to TRBJ2-2; D gene uncertain. The germline gives CDR1 ENHRY, CDR2 SYGVKD. V was clipped by 4 bases and J by 4 bases, with 10 bases between them. The CDR3 runs to 14 residues. The CDR3: CAISGQQTTGELFF. In nucleotides, the CDR3 is TGTGCCATCAGTGGACAACAGACCACCGGGGAGCTGTTTTTT.

The chain uses TRBV30 and TRBJ2-7; TRBD1 agrees at 10 bases. Trimming at V came to 5 bases and at J to 6 bases, leaving 10 bases not matched to a gene. CDR1 is GTSNPN, CDR2 SVGIG, per germline (reference sequence). This CDR3 spans 14 amino acids. CDR3 residues: CAWEYGTGAGEQYF. Written as DNA, the CDR3 is TGTGCCTGGGAGTACGGGACAGGGGCTGGCGAGCAGTACTTC.

This clone was seen only a few times. This chain links TRBV6-1 with TRBJ1-4, with D perhaps matching TRBD1 (6 bases). The germline CDR1 and CDR2 sequences are MNHNS and SASEGT. This CDR3 has 15 residues. Between the trimmed V and J ends, which lost 3 bases and 5 bases, there was a span of 13 bases. In DNA form, the CDR3 reads TGTGCCAGCAGTGATAGGGGGGTAGGGAATGAAAAACTGTTTTTT. It specifies CASSDRGVGNEKLFF.

The gene calls are TRBV11-3 and TRBJ2-6; D unclear. Trimming took off 0 bases at V and 0 bases at J, with 15 bases between the two ends. Germline V gives CDR1 SGHNT, CDR2 YENEEA. The CDR3 runs 19 residues. CDR3 nucleotide sequence: TGTGCCAGCAGCTTAGAGTTCAGTCAGGCTTTCTCTGGGGCCAACGTCCTGACTTTC. Translated: CASSLEFSQAFSGANVLTF.

There are a few counts of this clone. This chain uses TRBV9 with TRBJ1-5; weak D call: TRBD1 (6 bases). V gave up 0 bases and J gave up 7 bases, with 11 bases separating them. Per the germline V gene, CDR1 is SGDLS and CDR2 is YYNGEE. CDR3 length equals 14 residues. CDR3 sequence (DNA): TGTGCCAGCAGCGTAGGTGGGGGGCTCCAGCCCCAGCATTTT. This translates into CASSVGGGLQPQHF.

The chain is built from TRBV7-9 and TRBJ1-1; no firm D call. The V gene lost 6 bases and the J gene lost 6 bases, with 8 bases spanning the gap. This CDR3 has 11 amino acids. Germline-derived CDR1 and CDR2 are SEHNR and FQNEAQ (reference sequence). The CDR3 loop is CASREGAEAFF. The CDR3 DNA sequence: TGTGCCAGCAGGGAGGGTGCTGAAGCTTTCTTT.

The chain uses TRBV4-1 and TRBJ2-5, with D possibly TRBD2 on 5 matching bases. The CDR3 consists of 16 residues. V lost 4 bases and J 5 bases, leaving 20 bases between the germline ends. Germline CDR1 MGHRA, CDR2 YSYEKL. The CDR3 DNA reads as TGCGCCAGCAGCCTCTTAGATGTAGGAGAGGGTGAGACCCAGTACTTC. Residues: CASSLLDVGEGETQYF.

The J gene is TRBJ1-5, the V gene TRBV10-1; D remains unclear. CDR1 is WNHNN and CDR2 is SYGVQD in the germline V gene (reference sequence). The CDR3 is 16 amino acids. The ends were cut back, 3 bases at V and 0 bases at J, with 12 bases in the middle. The CDR3 DNA reads as TGCGCCAGCAGTGATCGAACGGGATATAGCAATCAGCCCCAGCATTTT. Translated, it gives CASSDRTGYSNQPQHF.

The chain carries TRBV28 and TRBJ2-5; D uncertain. This CDR3 contains 14 residues. CDR1 and CDR2 from the germline V gene are MDHEN and SYDVKM. V dropped 7 bases and J dropped 4 bases, with 16 bases sitting between them. The CDR3 DNA is TGTGCCAGCATCTCCTCGGGTTTTCGAGAGACCCAGTACTTC. It yields the protein CASISSGFRETQYF.

The chain combines TRBV5-1 with TRBJ2-5; 11 positions match TRBD2. The V segment lost 0 bases and the J segment 1 base; nucleotides outside the gene matches: 5. The V gene's germline CDR1 is SGHRS and CDR2 YFSETQ. CDR3 size: 17 residues. The DNA of the CDR3 is TGCGCCAGCAGCTTGGCCCTAGCGGGGGGCTTCCAAGAGACCCAGTACTTC. It codes for CASSLALAGGFQETQYF.

V usage is TRBV10-2 and J usage is TRBJ1-2, with D uncertain. The germline gives CDR1 WSHSY, CDR2 SAAADI. V was cut by 4 bases and J by 5 bases, with 5 bases left in between. CDR3 length: 11 residues. In DNA form, the CDR3 reads TGCGCCAGCAGTGGGGATTATGGCTACACCTTC. Protein product: CASSGDYGYTF.

CDR3 coding DNA: TGTGCCAGCAGCGCCAACCTGGGGCCTAACACTGAAGCTTTCTTT. Protein sequence: CASSANLGPNTEAFF. This chain joins TRBV9 and TRBJ1-1; D might be TRBD1 (5 bases). Germline CDR1 and CDR2: SGDLS and YYNGEE. V was clipped by 3 bases and J by 2 bases, with 14 bases between them. This CDR3 has 15 residues.

V gene TRBV20-1 combines with J gene TRBJ2-2, with unresolved D. This CDR3 has 11 residues. V lost 6 bases to trimming and J lost 7 bases, with 9 bases between them. The germline gives CDR1 DFQATT, CDR2 SNEGSKA (reference sequence). CDR3 coding DNA: TGCAGTGCCGTTAGAGACGGGGAGCTGTTTTTT. Protein product: CSAVRDGELFF.

This clone is classed as medium-sized (0.01 to 0.1%). The gene calls are TRBV7-9 and TRBJ2-5, with 9 bases that match TRBD1. The CDR3 is 19 amino acids. V shed 1 base and J 3 bases; nucleotides not matched to a gene: 15. CDR1 SEHNR and CDR2 FQNEAQ come from the germline V gene (reference sequence). CDR3 bases: TGTGCCAGCAGCTTAGTCCCATTCCCGACAGGGGGGTATAAAGAGACCCAGTACTTC. Translating gives CASSLVPFPTGGYKETQYF.

The chain links TRBV19 to TRBJ1-2; the match to TRBD1 covers 8 bases. The CDR3 has 14 residues. The V gene end was trimmed by 8 bases and the J gene end by 2 bases; junction bases not matched to a gene: 7. CDR1 is LNHDA and CDR2 is SQIVND in the germline V gene (reference sequence). CDR3 amino acids: CASQRHRGNYGYTF. CDR3 nucleotides: TGTGCCAGTCAGAGACACAGGGGGAACTATGGCTACACCTTC.

The DNA of the CDR3 is TGTGCCAGTAGTATGGGAGGGGGCTGGGAGACCCAGTACTTC. Protein sequence: CASSMGGGWETQYF. This chain joins TRBV19 and TRBJ2-5; D possibly matches TRBD1 or TRBD2 (7 bases each). The germline V gene encodes CDR1 LNHDA and CDR2 SQIVND (reference sequence). V was clipped by 3 bases and J by 5 bases, with 13 bases between them. The CDR3 sequence is 14 residues long.

The count of this clone is one. J is TRBJ1-3 and V is TRBV6-5, with 8 bases identical to TRBD1. Germline CDR1 is MNHEY and CDR2 is SVGAGI. The CDR3 runs 15 residues. The trim removed 6 bases at V and 3 bases at J, leaving 7 bases unmatched. The CDR3 here is CASRRQGIFGNTIYF. The CDR3 DNA reads TGTGCCAGCAGGCGACAGGGGATATTTGGAAACACCATATATTTT.

V gene TRBV4-1 combines with J gene TRBJ2-2; D is possibly TRBD1 (5 bases). The CDR3 consists of 17 residues. Per the germline V gene, CDR1 is MGHRA and CDR2 is YSYEKL. Trimming removed 1 base from V and 4 bases from J, with 16 bases in between. In nucleotides, the CDR3 is TGCGCCAGCAGCCAAGTGCTGGGGCTCGGTAGCACCGGGGAGCTGTTTTTT. This gives the protein CASSQVLGLGSTGELFF.

The chain carries TRBV5-6 and TRBJ1-6; a weak D match, TRBD1 (5 bases). V lost 2 bases, J lost 7 bases, and 7 bases lay in between. Germline V gene data show CDR1 as SGHDT and CDR2 as YYEEEE. This CDR3 is 13 amino acids long. CDR3 bases: TGTGCCAGCAGCTTAGACAGAAATTCACCCCTCCACTTT. Residues: CASSLDRNSPLHF.

The V gene is TRBV7-2, the J gene TRBJ2-2; TRBD1 matches at 7 bases. Germline trimming cut 2 bases from V and 1 base from J; bases unmatched to any gene: 7. Germline loops: CDR1 SGHTA, CDR2 FQGNSA. The CDR3 is made up of 17 amino acids. The CDR3 bases are TGTGCCAGCAGCTTAAATCCGGGACAGCGGAACACCGGGGAGCTGTTTTTT. Its translation is CASSLNPGQRNTGELFF.

The chain couples TRBV10-2 to TRBJ2-3; TRBD2 is a possible D gene (5 bases). The germline V gene encodes CDR1 WSHSY and CDR2 SAAADI. This CDR3 has 13 residues. With 0 bases removed from V and 8 bases from J, the gap between germline ends came to 9 bases. Here the CDR3 DNA reads TGCGCCAGCAGTGAGTCTGCCGAGGGTACGCAGTATTTT. It translates to CASSESAEGTQYF.

V usage is TRBV5-4 and J usage is TRBJ2-5, with 11 bases aligning to TRBD2. CDR1 is SGHNT and CDR2 is YYREEE in the germline V gene (reference sequence). V lost 0 bases to trimming and J lost 4 bases; unmatched junction nucleotides: 11. This CDR3 has 18 residues. The CDR3 DNA sequence: TGTGCCAGCAGCTTGGGAACCTTTAGCGGGGGGGCACCAGAGACCCAGTACTTC. Its protein is CASSLGTFSGGAPETQYF.

This clone has only one observation. The J gene is TRBJ2-2, the V gene TRBV9; no clear D gene. Germline assignment: CDR1 SGDLS and CDR2 YYNGEE. The CDR3 spans 14 residues. Trimming left V 0 bases short and J 6 bases short, with 9 bases between. CDR3 bases: TGTGCCAGCAGCGTAGTGGATAGGGCCGGGGAGCTGTTTTTT. Translation: CASSVVDRAGELFF.

The sample holds a few counts of this clone. The V gene is TRBV7-8, the J gene TRBJ1-5, with unresolved D. The V and J ends lost 1 base and 2 bases respectively, with 9 bases between them. This CDR3 is built from 15 residues. CDR1 and CDR2 (germline): SGHVS, FQNEAQ. CDR3: CASSLGLLGNQPQHF. CDR3 bases: TGTGCCAGCAGCTTAGGCCTATTAGGCAATCAGCCCCAGCATTTT.